Described below is a single TCR beta chain sequence and its context. Its antigen is currently unknown. The CDR3 runs 15 residues. V lost 6 bases, J lost 4 bases, and 17 bases lay in between. CDR1 and CDR2 (germline): LNHDA, SQIVND (reference sequence). The data derive from a study of OX40 agonist ivuxolimab in advanced cancers. Looking at the study overall: Patients were dosed with the agonistic anti-OX40 (CD134) antibody ivuxolimab. The study's findings and limits: The CD4+ and CD8+ T cells in the blood had expanded clonally by week 6 at 0.1 to 3.0 mg/kg.

On cycle 4 day 1 and cycle 7 day 1, as well as at baseline, blood was sampled. Clones were sequenced by immunoSEQ multiplex PCR, and TCRdb holds only the in-frame ones, with some missing. The data hold tens of thousands of clones, with roughly 91% observed a single time. This chain links TRBV19 with TRBJ2-3; TRBD1 might be the D (5 bases). The material was CD4+ or CD8+ T cells sorted from blood, obtained in a trial of the OX40 agonist ivuxolimab. This TCR came from an adult with an advanced solid tumor such as melanoma, head and neck, liver or kidney cancer. Here the CDR3 reads CASSSTAGNADTQYF. CDR3 DNA sequence: TGTGCCAGTAGCTCCACGGCAGGGAACGCAGATACGCAGTATTTT.